The entry below describes one TCR beta chain. These data come from a study of blood T cells in healthy people across ages. Alongside a J-beta primer mix, a sample-barcoded 5' primer served in a second PCR lasting about 7 to 12 cycles. Via MiXCR, TCRdb re-called the 5' RACE reads, giving one row per CDR3 protein. The table has 890,000 or so distinct CDR3 sequences, around 68% seen once. Sequenced sample: blood. The receptor was derived from a man aged 30-40 years in good health.

The CDR3: CSARDQGSGGGYEQYF. The CDR3 DNA reads as TGCAGTGCTAGAGATCAAGGTAGCGGGGGTGGATACGAGCAGTACTTC. V is TRBV20-1 and J is TRBJ2-7; TRBD2 matches at 9 bases. V shed 0 bases and J 4 bases; nucleotides not matched to a gene: 10. From germline, CDR1 is DFQATT and CDR2 SNEGSKA (reference sequence). This CDR3 contains 16 residues.